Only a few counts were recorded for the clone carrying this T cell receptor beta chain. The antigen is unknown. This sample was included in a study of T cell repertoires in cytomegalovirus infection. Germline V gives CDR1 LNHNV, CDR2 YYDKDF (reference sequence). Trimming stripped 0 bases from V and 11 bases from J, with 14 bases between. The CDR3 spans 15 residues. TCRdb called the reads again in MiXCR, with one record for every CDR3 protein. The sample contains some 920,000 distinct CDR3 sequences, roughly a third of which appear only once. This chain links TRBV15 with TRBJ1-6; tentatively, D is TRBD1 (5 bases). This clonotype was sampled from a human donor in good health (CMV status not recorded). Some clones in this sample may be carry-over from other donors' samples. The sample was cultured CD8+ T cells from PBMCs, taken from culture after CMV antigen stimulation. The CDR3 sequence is CATSRDPGSRAPLHF. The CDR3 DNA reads TGTGCCACCAGCAGAGATCCGGGGTCCAGGGCACCCCTCCACTTT.